A selection of T cell receptor beta chains follows, all from one sample in a study of blood T cells in healthy people across ages. TCRdb recomputed calls from the 5' RACE reads with MiXCR, one row per CDR3 protein. The sample has more than 800,000 distinct CDR3 sequences, 29% seen once. The sequencing input was blood. The origin of the receptors is a woman of 80 years or more in good health. The CDR3 runs from the conserved cysteine through the conserved F or W. A D gene is named only where the DNA matches it firmly. The listing skips clone size in some rows; elsewhere it reads once, few, many or a size class.

-,TRBV7-9,-,TRBJ1-1,TGTGCCAGCAGGACACAGCCGGGGAGATTGAACACTGAAGCTTTCTTT,CASRTQPGRLNTEAFF
many,TRBV7-2,TRBD2,TRBJ2-3,TGTGCCAGCAGCCATATTTTGCGGGGGGGGTGGTATTTT,CASSHILRGGWYF
-,TRBV18,-,TRBJ1-2,TGTGCCAGCTCGCAGGGCAGGGCGTTTAACTATGGCTACACCTTC,CASSQGRAFNYGYTF
few,TRBV10-3,-,TRBJ1-5,TGTGCCATCAGTGAGAGGGGCAGCCCGGGGGAGCCCCAGCATTTT,CAISERGSPGEPQHF
-,TRBV7-2,TRBD2,TRBJ2-2,TGTGCCAGCAGCTTAGGACTAGCGATCGGGGAGCTGTTTTTT,CASSLGLAIGELFF
many,TRBV7-2,-,TRBJ2-3,TGTGCCAGCAGTAGCAGCGTCACAGATACGCAGTATTTT,CASSSSVTDTQYF
-,TRBV30,-,TRBJ2-3,TGTGCCTGGAGTGGGCAGGGAATCGGAGATACGCAGTATTTT,CAWSGQGIGDTQYF
-,TRBV4-3,-,TRBJ2-1,TGCGCCAGCAGCCTGGACAGAGCGAATGAGCGGTTCTTC,CASSLDRANERFF
few,TRBV20-1,TRBD2,TRBJ2-1,TGCAGTGCTAGAGTCCCGCTAGCGGGTTACAATGAGCAGTTCTTC,CSARVPLAGYNEQFF
-,TRBV29-1,-,TRBJ2-2,TGCAGCGTTGGACAGTCGGTCGCCGGGGAGCTGTTTTTT,CSVGQSVAGELFF
many,TRBV12-3/TRBV12-4,-,TRBJ2-1,TGTGCCAGCAGTTTTGTCCGTGAGCAGTTCTTC,CASSFVREQFF
-,TRBV16,-,TRBJ1-6,TGTGCCAGCAGCCTCCAAGGACAGACACGTAATTCACCCCTCCACTTT,CASSLQGQTRNSPLHF
-,TRBV11-3,-,TRBJ1-6,TGTGCCAGCAACATAGATAGGAATTTACCCCTCCACTTT,CASNIDRNLPLHF
-,TRBV9,-,TRBJ1-2,TGTGCCAGCAGCGTCATCGGCAGCCTGGGCTACACCTTC,CASSVIGSLGYTF
many,TRBV20-1,TRBD1,TRBJ1-4,TGCAGTGCCCTACAGGACAGGGCTAATGAAAAACTGTTTTTT,CSALQDRANEKLFF
many,TRBV12-3/TRBV12-4,TRBD1,TRBJ1-2,TGTGCCAGCAGTTTTGGACAGGGATCTGGTGGCTACACCTTC,CASSFGQGSGGYTF
few,TRBV11-3,-,TRBJ2-1,TGTGCCAGCAGCTTAGACGGGGGGCTCTCCCACAATGAGCAGTTCTTC,CASSLDGGLSHNEQFF
many,TRBV11-2,TRBD1,TRBJ2-5,TGTGCCAGCAGCTCCCTACCCCGGACAGGAGAGACCCAGTACTTC,CASSSLPRTGETQYF
once,TRBV10-3,-,TRBJ2-1,TGTGTCATCAGGGATCCGACACGTACTTCTTACAATGAGCAGTTCTTC,CVIRDPTRTSYNEQFF
many,TRBV20-1,TRBD2,TRBJ2-1,TGCAGTGCTAGAGATCCCGCTATTAGCGGGCGAAATGAGCAGTTCTTC,CSARDPAISGRNEQFF
many,TRBV10-3,TRBD1,TRBJ2-1,TGTGCCAGCGGACAGGCGACTTTCCCCGAGCAGTTCTTC,CASGQATFPEQFF
few,TRBV9,-,TRBJ2-2,TGTGCCAGCAGCCTAACAGGGCACACCGGGGAGCTGTTTTTT,CASSLTGHTGELFF
-,TRBV20-1,-,TRBJ1-1,TGCAGTGCACCTACAGGGAAGTCTGAAGCTTTCTTT,CSAPTGKSEAFF
-,TRBV12-3/TRBV12-4,-,TRBJ2-3,TGTGCCAGCAGTTTCGGTTCTAGCGAACCCACAGATACGCAGTATTTT,CASSFGSSEPTDTQYF
-,TRBV7-9,-,TRBJ2-2,TGTGCCAGCAGCCCAACCGGGACCCTGGCCGGGGAGCTGTTTTTT,CASSPTGTLAGELFF
many,TRBV3-1,TRBD1,TRBJ1-2,TGTGCCAGCAGCCAAACAGGGGAATATGGCTACACCTTC,CASSQTGEYGYTF
many,TRBV7-2,-,TRBJ2-1,TGTGCCAGCAGCCGCCTTGGGGATGAGCAGTTCTTC,CASSRLGDEQFF
few,TRBV6-1,TRBD1,TRBJ2-7,TGTGCCAGCAGTAGACAGGGGTCTAGCAATGAGCAGTACTTC,CASSRQGSSNEQYF
few,TRBV28,-,TRBJ2-7,TGTGCCAGCAGTTTGAGGGGACCCTACGAGCAGTACTTC,CASSLRGPYEQYF
many,TRBV20-1,TRBD1,TRBJ1-6,TGCAGTGCTAGAGATTGGGGACAGGGTAATTCACCCCTCCACTTT,CSARDWGQGNSPLHF
many,TRBV27,TRBD2,TRBJ2-7,TGCGCCAGCAGTTCACTAGCGGGGGGGACCTACGAGCAGTACTTC,CASSSLAGGTYEQYF
few,TRBV24-1,TRBD2,TRBJ2-1,TGTGCCACCAGAAGTAGCGGGGGGCCCTACAATGAGCAGTTCTTC,CATRSSGGPYNEQFF
-,TRBV20-1,TRBD1,TRBJ1-6,TGCAGTGTGCAGACAGGGGTAAATTCACCCCTCCACTTT,CSVQTGVNSPLHF
few,TRBV6-5,-,TRBJ1-1,TGTGCCAGCAGTTACTCGAAGGTCCCGGGAAGGACTGAAGCTTTCTTT,CASSYSKVPGRTEAFF
-,TRBV6-6,-,TRBJ1-1,TGTGCCAGCAGTTACAGGGAACTGGTTTTCTTT,CASSYRELVFF
-,TRBV3-1,-,TRBJ2-1,TGTGCCAGCAGCCAAGGCTGGATAGGTTCTCGTTTTGAGCAGTTCTTC,CASSQGWIGSRFEQFF
many,TRBV7-2,TRBD1,TRBJ1-2,TGTGCCAGCAGCTTAGCGCCAGGGGGAGGGGGCTACACCTTC,CASSLAPGGGGYTF
few,TRBV18,TRBD1,TRBJ1-4,TGTGCCAGCTCTTACGACAGGGGGCGGCATGAAAAACTGTTTTTT,CASSYDRGRHEKLFF
many,TRBV12-3/TRBV12-4,TRBD2,TRBJ2-1,TGTGCCAGCAGTTTAGGCGGGGGGAACCTATACAATGAGCAGTTCTTC,CASSLGGGNLYNEQFF
many,TRBV12-3/TRBV12-4,-,TRBJ2-1,TGTGCCAGCAGTTACTACAGGGAAACAAGGAATGAGCAGTTCTTC,CASSYYRETRNEQFF
few,TRBV27,TRBD1,TRBJ1-2,TGTGCCAGCAGTGGGACAGGGACCTATGGCTACACCTTC,CASSGTGTYGYTF
many,TRBV6-2/TRBV6-3,TRBD1,TRBJ2-5,TGTGCCAGCAGTTACTCGAGACGAGGGGGCGAGTCAGAGACCCAGTACTTC,CASSYSRRGGESETQYF
many,TRBV6-2/TRBV6-3,TRBD2,TRBJ2-1,TGTGCCAGCAGTTTGGTCGGGCTAGCGGGGATGGGGAAGCAGTTCTTC,CASSLVGLAGMGKQFF